The 13 T cell receptor beta chains presented below share a single source sample, sequenced in a study of OX40 agonist ivuxolimab in advanced cancers. The method was immunoSEQ multiplex PCR; TCRdb's version includes in-frame clones alone and lacks a portion of them. The sample yields about 70,000 clones, about 93% seen once. Specimen: CD4+ or CD8+ T cells sorted from blood, collected in a trial of the OX40 agonist ivuxolimab. The receptors come from an adult with an advanced solid tumor such as melanoma, head and neck, liver or kidney cancer.

V is TRBV6-5 and J is TRBJ2-3; TRBD2 aligns across 15 bases. CDR3 length equals 16 residues. With V trimmed by 1 base and J by 5 bases, 1 base remained unmatched. The germline V gene has CDR1 MNHEY and CDR2 SVGAGI. For the CDR3, the DNA is TGTGCCAGCAGTTACTGGACTAGCGGGGGGGAAGATACGCAGTATTTT. Translation: CASSYWTSGGEDTQYF.

This chain connects TRBV7-8 to TRBJ2-7, with no clear D. The CDR3 totals 15 residues. Germline V gene data show CDR1 as SGHVS and CDR2 as FQNEAQ. V shed 1 base and J shed 3 bases, with 13 bases lying between them. The CDR3 is CASSLGPVDGYEQYF. CDR3 sequence (DNA): TGTGCCAGCAGCTTAGGCCCCGTCGACGGCTACGAGCAGTACTTC.

The J gene is TRBJ1-2, the V gene TRBV28, with D unclear. Germline CDR1 is MDHEN and CDR2 is SYDVKM. Trimming removed 2 bases at V and 5 bases at J, with 9 bases between. CDR3 length equals 13 residues. This chain's CDR3 is CASSLTVRYGYTF. The CDR3 bases are TGTGCCAGCAGTTTAACAGTGAGGTATGGCTACACCTTC.

This clone was recorded only once. This sequence joins TRBV7-9 and TRBJ2-3; 7 bases are shared with TRBD1. V was clipped by 4 bases and J by 6 bases; unmatched bases: 10. This CDR3 is 15 amino acids long. Germline V gene lookup returns CDR1 SEHNR and CDR2 FQNEAQ (reference sequence). The CDR3 is CASSSPGQQLDTQYF. For the CDR3, the DNA is TGTGCCAGCAGCTCACCGGGACAGCAGTTGGATACGCAGTATTTT.

V gene TRBV9 combines with J gene TRBJ2-4; a weak D match, TRBD1 (6 bases). Germline V gene data show CDR1 as SGDLS and CDR2 as YYNGEE. Between the trimmed V and J ends, which lost 4 bases and 8 bases, there was a span of 13 bases. The CDR3 extends over 13 amino acids. CDR3 in amino acids: CASSPEGVDIQYF. DNA of the CDR3: TGTGCCAGCAGCCCCGAGGGGGTGGACATTCAGTACTTC.

The chain joins TRBV27 to TRBJ1-2; TRBD1 aligns across 8 bases. The CDR3 covers 15 residues. Trimming at V came to 5 bases and at J to 6 bases, leaving 11 bases not matched to a gene. Per germline, CDR1 MNHEY and CDR2 SMNVEV (reference sequence). The CDR3 DNA sequence: TGTGCCAGCAGTCGGACTCCGACAGGGGTGGATGGCTACACCTTC. Translation: CASSRTPTGVDGYTF.

The J gene is TRBJ1-2, the V gene TRBV10-3, with 12 nucleotides matching TRBD1. CDR1 is ENHRY and CDR2 is SYGVKD in the germline V gene. V lost 2 bases and J lost 4; bases outside the gene matches: 8. The CDR3 spans 17 residues. The CDR3 region has the DNA TGTGCCATCAGTGAGAAGGGGACAGGGGGCGACTTCTATGGCTACACCTTC. Translation gives CAISEKGTGGDFYGYTF.

V is TRBV9 and J is TRBJ2-1; the D is unclear. The germline V and J ends were trimmed by 1 base and 0 bases, with 8 bases remaining between them. The CDR3 consists of 15 residues. Germline CDR1 reads SGDLS; CDR2 reads YYNGEE. CDR3 protein: CASSVLGNSYNEQFF. As DNA, the CDR3 is TGTGCCAGCAGCGTATTGGGTAACTCCTACAATGAGCAGTTCTTC.

The J gene is TRBJ1-1, the V gene TRBV11-2; no reliable D call. Trimming took 0 bases from V and 7 from J, leaving 9 bases between them. The germline gives CDR1 SGHAT, CDR2 FQNNGV. This CDR3 is built from 13 residues. CDR3 nucleotide sequence: TGTGCCAGCAGCTTAGAATCAGGAAATGAAGCTTTCTTT. Its translation is CASSLESGNEAFF.

This chain uses TRBV7-4 with TRBJ1-1; no clear D. The CDR3 sequence is 15 residues long. Germline-derived CDR1 and CDR2 are SGHVT and SQSDAQ. V lost 1 base, J lost 3 bases, and 12 bases lay in between. CDR3 region: CASSLVPGPYTEAFF. CDR3 bases: TGTGCCAGCAGCTTAGTTCCTGGTCCCTACACTGAAGCTTTCTTT.

V gene TRBV27 combines with J gene TRBJ1-5; no definite D call. The CDR3 has 14 residues. Germline V lookup: CDR1 MNHEY, CDR2 SMNVEV (reference sequence). The germline V and J ends were trimmed by 7 bases and 4 bases, with 14 bases remaining between them. CDR3 protein: CASNPIGGNQPQHF. For the CDR3, the DNA is TGTGCCAGCAACCCAATAGGAGGAAATCAGCCCCAGCATTTT.

The V and J genes are TRBV10-3 and TRBJ2-2; D is perhaps TRBD2 (5 bases). The V and J ends lost 1 base and 5 bases respectively, with 17 bases between them. This CDR3 contains 17 residues. CDR1 is ENHRY and CDR2 is SYGVKD in the germline V gene. CDR3 DNA sequence: TGTGCCATCAGTGAGTTTTGGCGGGCAACCGATACCGGGGAGCTGTTTTTT. The encoded protein is CAISEFWRATDTGELFF.

This clone appeared a few times. The CDR3 is CASSYQGAHDEQYF. The CDR3 bases are TGTGCCAGCAGCTACCAGGGGGCGCACGACGAGCAGTACTTC. This chain joins TRBV7-9 and TRBJ2-7, with 8 bases fitting TRBD1. The J segment lost 5 bases and the V segment lost 4 bases, leaving 7 bases of the junction unmatched. The CDR3 is made up of 14 amino acids. The germline CDR1 and CDR2 sequences are SEHNR and FQNEAQ (reference sequence).